The rows below give T cell receptor beta chains drawn from one sample of a study of CD8+ T cells in alopecia areata. Clones were sequenced by immunoSEQ multiplex PCR, and TCRdb holds only the in-frame ones, with some missing. The sample gives 150,000 to 200,000 clones, 60% to 75% of which show up once; approximately 15% is in the top ten. The source was CD4+ T cells sorted from blood, collected at week 24, from a patient treated with tofacitinib. The receptors shown here come from a human donor with alopecia areata. CDR3s include the opening cysteine and the closing phenylalanine or tryptophan. D genes are given only for firm matches. Size values are once, few and many counts, or a class for expanded clones, and some rows have none.

TRBV9	.	.	TRBJ1-2	CASSVAEGYYGYTF	TGTGCCAGCAGCGTAGCTGAGGGTTACTATGGCTACACCTTC
TRBV19	.	TRBD1	TRBJ1-5	CASRSGTVSNQPQHF	TGTGCCAGTAGGAGCGGGACAGTGAGCAATCAGCCCCAGCATTTT
TRBV7-8	once	.	TRBJ1-4	CASSFGRDGEKLFF	TGTGCCAGCAGCTTTGGGAGGGACGGGGAAAAACTGTTTTTT
TRBV29-1	.	.	TRBJ2-5	CSASGQETQYF	TGCAGCGCCTCGGGCCAAGAGACCCAGTACTTC
TRBV30	.	.	TRBJ2-7	CAWNRTPYEQYF	TGTGCCTGGAACAGGACACCTTACGAGCAGTACTTC
TRBV7-3	.	.	TRBJ2-6	CASSQFSGANVLTF	TGTGCCAGCAGCCAGTTCTCTGGGGCCAACGTCCTGACTTTC
TRBV7-2	.	.	TRBJ2-7	CASSLQPTYEQYF	TGTGCCAGCAGCTTACAACCTACCTACGAGCAGTACTTC
TRBV6-6	many	TRBD2	TRBJ2-3	CASTSGGAGMIDTQYF	TGTGCCAGCACCAGCGGGGGGGCCGGGATGATAGATACGCAGTATTTT
TRBV29-1	.	.	TRBJ1-2	CSVEGRLPGNYGYTF	TGCAGCGTTGAGGGGAGACTGCCGGGTAACTATGGCTACACCTTC
TRBV6-1	.	.	TRBJ2-1	CASSERYEQFF	TGTGCCAGCAGTGAAAGATATGAGCAGTTCTTC
TRBV29-1	.	.	TRBJ1-1	CSVVGYMDAFF	TGCAGCGTTGTTGGATACATGGACGCTTTCTTT
TRBV19	.	TRBD1	TRBJ2-7	CASSGRDSSYEQYF	TGTGCCAGTAGTGGCCGGGACAGTTCCTACGAGCAGTACTTC
TRBV29-1	.	TRBD1	TRBJ2-2	CSVRFGTANTGELFF	TGCAGCGTCCGATTTGGGACAGCCAACACCGGGGAGCTGTTTTTT